This is a list of T cell receptor beta chains from one sample in a study of PD-L1 blockade in urothelial cancer. Repertoires were generated with immunoSEQ multiplex PCR, while TCRdb's copy carries only in-frame clones and drops some. The table lists just over 40,000 clones, around 84% of them singletons, with approximately 2.4% in the top ten. The sample in question was PBMCs, obtained around atezolizumab (anti-PD-L1) treatment. The receptor source for this set is a man in his 70s with urothelial cancer. Each CDR3 is given with its conserved first and last residue. D genes are given only for firm matches. A row's size may be missing; if present it is once, few, many or a size class.

TRBD1 | - | TRBJ2-1 | TRBV6-5 | CASSQGAGGFYEQFF | TGTGCCAGCAGCCAGGGGGCAGGGGGCTTTTATGAGCAGTTCTTC
- | - | TRBJ2-1 | TRBV15 | CATSAGPGEQFF | TGTGCCACCAGCGCGGGGCCTGGCGAGCAGTTCTTC
- | - | TRBJ2-5 | TRBV5-4 | CASSGFQGSGETQYF | TGTGCCAGCAGCGGATTTCAGGGATCCGGGGAGACCCAGTACTTC
- | - | TRBJ2-5 | TRBV28 | CASSLQGEDTQYF | TGTGCCAGCAGTCTGCAGGGGGAGGACACCCAGTACTTC
- | - | TRBJ2-3 | TRBV14 | CASSPRRASRTDTQYF | TGTGCCAGCAGCCCGCGGCGCGCTTCTCGCACAGATACGCAGTATTTT
TRBD2 | - | TRBJ2-3 | TRBV6-5 | CASSRGLAGVDTQYF | TGTGCCAGCAGCCGCGGACTAGCGGGAGTGGATACGCAGTATTTT
- | - | TRBJ2-7 | TRBV18 | CASSPDFYEQYF | TGTGCCAGCTCACCGGACTTCTACGAGCAGTACTTC
- | - | TRBJ1-1 | TRBV27 | CASSLSIGRAEAFF | TGTGCCAGCAGTTTATCGATAGGGAGGGCTGAAGCTTTCTTT
TRBD2 | - | TRBJ2-1 | TRBV5-1 | CASSLVGGGASYNEQFF | TGCGCCAGCAGCTTGGTGGGGGGAGGGGCTTCCTACAATGAGCAGTTCTTC
TRBD1 | - | TRBJ1-6 | TRBV2 | CASSRDRGYSPLHF | TGTGCCAGCAGTCGGGACAGGGGGTATTCACCCCTCCACTTT
TRBD1 | - | TRBJ2-7 | TRBV2 | CASSEDRAYEQYF | TGTGCCAGCAGTGAGGACAGGGCCTACGAGCAGTACTTC
TRBD1 | few | TRBJ1-2 | TRBV5-1 | CASRYNDRGFYGYTF | TGCGCCAGCAGATACAACGACAGGGGGTTCTATGGCTACACCTTC
- | - | TRBJ1-3 | TRBV5-1 | CASSLDRVSGNTIYF | TGCGCCAGCAGCTTGGACAGGGTTTCTGGAAACACCATATATTTT
- | - | TRBJ2-3 | TRBV12-5 | CASGSPPGLTTDTQYF | TGTGCTAGTGGTTCGCCCCCAGGACTAACCACAGATACGCAGTATTTT
- | - | TRBJ1-5 | TRBV5-1 | CASSLGENQPQHF | TGCGCCAGCAGCTTAGGAGAAAATCAGCCCCAGCATTTT
TRBD2 | - | TRBJ2-6 | TRBV6-1 | CASNRREAGANVLTF | TGTGCCAGCAATCGGCGGGAGGCTGGGGCCAACGTCCTGACTTTC
TRBD1 | - | TRBJ1-1 | TRBV18 | CASSRDRANTEAFF | TGTGCCAGCTCAAGGGACAGGGCGAACACTGAAGCTTTCTTT
TRBD2 | few | TRBJ2-7 | TRBV13 | CASGSGGSIYEQYF | TGTGCCAGCGGCTCCGGCGGGAGCATCTACGAGCAGTACTTC
- | - | TRBJ2-1 | TRBV30 | CAWRTIYNEQFF | TGTGCCTGGAGAACAATTTACAATGAGCAGTTCTTC
TRBD1 | - | TRBJ1-2 | TRBV9 | CASSPTRTGNYGYTF | TGTGCCAGCAGCCCCACTCGGACAGGGAACTATGGCTACACCTTC
- | - | TRBJ2-5 | TRBV2 | CASGGARETQYF | TGTGCCAGCGGGGGGGCTAGAGAGACCCAGTACTTC
TRBD1 | - | TRBJ2-7 | TRBV5-4 | CASSFPGGINYEQYF | TGTGCCAGCAGCTTCCCAGGGGGCATCAACTACGAGCAGTACTTC
- | few | TRBJ2-1 | TRBV15 | CATSREWGGNEQFF | TGTGCCACCAGCAGAGAATGGGGCGGCAATGAGCAGTTCTTC
- | - | TRBJ1-3 | TRBV28 | CASSPGSFSGNTIYF | TGTGCCAGCAGTCCAGGGTCGTTCTCTGGAAACACCATATATTTT
- | few | TRBJ1-2 | TRBV2 | CASVLQQGFYGYTF | TGTGCCAGCGTCTTACAACAGGGCTTCTATGGCTACACCTTC